This TCR beta chain appears in the sequencing data of a study of blood T cell repertoires in COVID-19 (dated by TCRdb to 2020 to 2021). At the level of the whole study: The collaborator samples originated in the United States, Italy and Spain and spanned the acute and convalescent phases of COVID-19. Deeply sampled blood TCRbeta repertoires from subjects exposed to, actively infected with, or recovered from COVID-19 were included in the dataset. The prospective study material was composed of cDNA or gDNA derived from T cells, B-cell-depleted T cells, or PBMCs. The samples were drawn from two sources: the first 160 participants of the ongoing ImmuneRACE study, and 950 to 1,500 subjects contributed by 6 global collaborators. Where available, HLA class I and class II types were taken from metadata supplied by the sample provider and were not determined by assay-based typing. A freely available public database, intended as a resource for researchers studying the immune response to SARS-CoV-2, is where the repertoires were released. The sample metadata nearly always contained a de-identified subject ID, COVID-19 status, age in years and sex. The research as a whole found: The amount of clinical and demographic metadata varied by source and participant and was provided uncurated.

Germline trimming amounts to 7 bases on V and 6 bases on J, with 16 as the count of junction bases outside the gene matches. CDR3 length: 17 amino acids, cysteine to phenylalanine. Only the CDR3 part of the read is kept: 51 bases, read in frame from the first base. CDR1 and CDR2 are read off the germline V gene (reference sequence) as LNHDA and SQIVND. TCRbeta CDR3 regions were amplified from genomic DNA using the immunoSEQ Assay, a bias-controlled multiplex PCR. As for how the authors treated the data: The number of nucleated cells in each sample was estimated from the amplification of reference gene primers within the assay. Sequence reads were collapsed and filtered to measure the absolute abundance of every unique TCRbeta CDR3 rearrangement. For each sample, productive Simpson clonality was calculated as the square root of Simpson's diversity index over productive rearrangements. The immuneACCESS repertoire file appears here via TCRdb, limited to in-frame rearrangements. These files lack a portion of the clones; in checked studies, under half of the deficit traces to unresolved V genes, and the cause of the others is not known. V, J and clone size derive from that table, while D and trimming were established from the DNA sequence. The sample table holds fewer than 90,000 clones, of which around 87% were seen once. In total, the top ten clones hold roughly 3.6% of the sample.

Whole blood was collected in K2EDTA tubes by collaborating institutions according to the institutions' own protocols. For TCRbeta analysis, collaborators shipped samples as frozen whole blood, isolated PBMCs, or DNA extracted from either of those sample types. Points on this clone: Its target antigen remains unknown. Per-nucleotide qualities are absent, and no much larger clonotype sits a single base away.

In this chain, TRBV19 is recombined with TRBJ2-2, and 8 bases in between align with TRBD2. The TCR sequence derives from a man in his 70s with active COVID-19. The sequencing input was peripheral blood. The CDR3 corresponds to CASTIGGGAGGAGELFF. The DNA sequence follows: TGTGCCAGTACCATCGGGGGCGGGGCGGGAGGCGCCGGGGAGCTGTTTTTT.